The T cell receptor beta chain described here comes from a study of technical replicates of blood from a few donors. Germline V gene data show CDR1 as MGHDK and CDR2 as SYGVNS. The CDR3 consists of 12 residues. The V gene lost 5 bases and the J gene lost 8 bases, with 12 bases spanning the gap. Generated by immunoSEQ multiplex PCR, the TCRdb table keeps only in-frame clones and is missing some. This table has 80,000 to 85,000 clones, about 91% appearing once. The chain uses TRBV25-1 and TRBJ1-2; D is possibly TRBD1 (6 bases). The sequenced material came from T cells isolated from PBMCs. This clonotype was obtained from a human donor in good health. The CDR3 here is CASSPDRHGYTF. Written as DNA, the CDR3 is TGTGCCAGCAGTCCCGACAGGCACGGCTACACCTTC.